A single sample is the source of the 25 T cell receptor beta chains below, sequenced in a study of blood T cell repertoires in COVID-19. Clones were sequenced by immunoSEQ multiplex PCR, and TCRdb holds only the in-frame ones, with some missing. The sample contains about 260,000 clones, roughly nine tenths of which appear only once. Sequencing was carried out using peripheral blood. These receptors were obtained from a man younger than 35 with active or convalescent COVID-19.

The V gene is TRBV30, the J gene TRBJ2-7; a weak D match, TRBD2 (5 bases). The CDR3 totals 12 residues. V was clipped by 1 base and J by 3 bases, with 7 bases between them. Per germline, CDR1 GTSNPN and CDR2 SVGIG (reference sequence). Written as DNA, the CDR3 is TGTGCCTGGAGTGGGGAGTTCTACGAGCAGTACTTC. Amino acid sequence: CAWSGEFYEQYF.

This clone was recorded once. The chain carries TRBV30 and TRBJ1-4; D perhaps matches TRBD1 (6 bases). Per germline, CDR1 GTSNPN and CDR2 SVGIG (reference sequence). The CDR3 is made up of 13 amino acids. CDR3 sequence (DNA): TGTGCTTGGGGAAGGGGGTCCGACAGAAAACTGTTTTTT. This translates into CAWGRGSDRKLFF.

V usage is TRBV6-5 and J usage is TRBJ1-1; 7 nucleotides align to TRBD1. CDR1 and CDR2 (germline): MNHEY, SVGAGI. This CDR3 has 14 amino acids. Losses at the gene ends were 6 bases for V and 0 bases for J; bases not matched to a gene: 4. The CDR3: CASRLQGMNTEAFF. The CDR3 nucleotides are TGTGCCAGCAGGCTACAGGGGATGAACACTGAAGCTTTCTTT.

The chain combines TRBV27 with TRBJ2-5; possibly TRBD1 for D (7 bases). The germline V gene encodes CDR1 MNHEY and CDR2 SMNVEV (reference sequence). Trimming left V 8 bases short and J 4 bases short, with 14 bases between. The CDR3 has 13 residues. CDR3 sequence reads: CASAGQLSETQYF. The CDR3 DNA reads as TGTGCCAGCGCGGGACAGTTGTCAGAGACCCAGTACTTC.

This clone was seen more than once but under ten times. CDR3 sequence reads: CASSQYRLVGYEQYF. As DNA, the CDR3 is TGTGCCAGCAGCCAATACCGACTAGTAGGGTACGAGCAGTACTTC. V and J are TRBV4-2 and TRBJ2-7; a possible D gene is TRBD2 (6 bases). The CDR3 contains 15 residues. V lost 2 bases, J lost 4 bases, and 15 bases lay in between. CDR1 is LGHNA and CDR2 is YNFKEQ in the germline V gene.

The chain joins TRBV4-3 to TRBJ1-4, with 9 bases lining up with TRBD1. This CDR3 contains 18 residues. CDR1 is LGHNA, CDR2 YSLEER, per germline. Unmatched junction bases numbered 9, after V lost 4 bases and J lost 0 bases. The CDR3 region has the DNA TGCGCCAGCAGCCGCCAACAGGGGGCCTCAGCAACTAATGAAAAACTGTTTTTT. This codes for CASSRQQGASATNEKLFF.

This chain connects TRBV6-1 to TRBJ2-7; the D gene is possibly TRBD1 (6 bases). This CDR3 is built from 14 residues. Germline CDR1 MNHNS, CDR2 SASEGT. V lost 10 bases, J lost 4 bases, and 20 bases lay in between. For the CDR3, the DNA is TGTGCCACCAACTGGGGGACACACGAATACGAGCAGTACTTC. Protein product: CATNWGTHEYEQYF.

The V gene is TRBV9, the J gene TRBJ2-3, with TRBD2 identical over 12 bases. V lost 4 bases and J lost 2; bases outside the gene matches: 2. From germline, CDR1 is SGDLS and CDR2 YYNGEE. The CDR3 is made up of 15 amino acids. The CDR3 nucleotides are TGTGCCAGCAGCCGGACTAGCGGGACCACAGATACGCAGTATTTT. It encodes CASSRTSGTTDTQYF.

This rearrangement joins TRBV29-1 to TRBJ1-1; D may be TRBD1 (6 bases). Trimming took 6 bases from V and 5 from J, leaving 25 bases between them. The CDR3 sequence is 16 residues long. Germline V gives CDR1 SQVTM, CDR2 ANQGSEA. CDR3 nucleotide sequence: TGCAGCGTCAGAAGGGGGGGCAGGGGTTCTCGGACTGAAGCTTTCTTT. Translating gives CSVRRGGRGSRTEAFF.

The rearrangement joins TRBV29-1 to TRBJ1-2; 7 bases match TRBD1. The CDR3 extends over 15 amino acids. CDR1 is SQVTM, CDR2 ANQGSEA, per germline. Trimming at V came to 7 bases and at J to 3 bases, leaving 14 bases not matched to a gene. The CDR3 loop reads CSASTGQEPYYGYTF. CDR3 coding DNA: TGCAGCGCCTCTACCGGACAGGAACCCTACTATGGCTACACCTTC.

The chain links TRBV9 to TRBJ2-1; D might be TRBD2 (6 bases). Trimming cost V 0 bases and J 9 bases, with 19 bases left between them. Per the germline V gene, CDR1 is SGDLS and CDR2 is YYNGEE. The CDR3 length is 16 residues. The CDR3 DNA sequence: TGTGCCAGCAGCGTAGTCCCCGCGGGGCCCGGCGGTGAGCAGTTCTTC. Translating it yields CASSVVPAGPGGEQFF. The full variable domain, completed using reference TRBV9 and TRBJ2-1, is DSGVTQTPKHLITATGQRVTLRCSPRSGDLSVYWYQQSLDQGLQFLIQYYNGEERAKGNILERFSAQQFPDLHSELNLSSLELGDSALYFCASSVVPAGPGGEQFFGPGTRLTVL.

The chain recombines TRBV5-4 with TRBJ2-7; TRBD2 matches 7 bases. V shed 4 bases and J 2 bases; nucleotides not matched to a gene: 6. This CDR3 is built from 14 residues. The V gene's germline CDR1 is SGHNT and CDR2 YYREEE (reference sequence). CDR3 DNA sequence: TGTGCCAGCAGCCCTCCGGGAGGCGCCTACGAGCAGTACTTC. This codes for CASSPPGGAYEQYF.

V usage is TRBV6-1 and J usage is TRBJ1-2, with TRBD1 as a possible D gene (5 bases). The CDR3 has 14 residues. Trimming left V 2 bases short and J 2 bases short, with 9 bases between. Germline CDR1 reads MNHNS; CDR2 reads SASEGT. CDR3 in amino acids: CASSEWAGNYGYTF. The CDR3 DNA reads as TGTGCCAGCAGTGAATGGGCAGGGAACTATGGCTACACCTTC.

The V gene is TRBV5-5, the J gene TRBJ2-5, with 7 bases that match TRBD1. The V gene's germline CDR1 is SGHKS and CDR2 YYEKEE (reference sequence). With V trimmed by 6 bases and J by 3 bases, 5 bases remained unmatched. This CDR3 has 13 amino acids. CDR3 DNA sequence: TGTGCCAGCACCCGTGGGACAGAAGAGACCCAGTACTTC. Protein sequence: CASTRGTEETQYF.

The chain combines TRBV13 with TRBJ2-1; 8 bases align to TRBD2. CDR1 is PRHDT, CDR2 FYEKMQ, per germline (reference sequence). The CDR3 runs to 17 residues. With V trimmed by 3 bases and J by 9 bases, 16 bases remained unmatched. CDR3 in amino acids: CASSFPSLAVSIGEQFF. CDR3 DNA sequence: TGTGCCAGCAGCTTCCCGTCACTAGCGGTCTCGATCGGTGAGCAGTTCTTC.

The V call is TRBV4-2, the J call TRBJ1-1; TRBD1 aligns across 7 bases. This CDR3 comprises 17 residues. CDR1 and CDR2 from the germline V gene are LGHNA and YNFKEQ. Unmatched junction bases numbered 22, after V lost 3 bases and J lost 12 bases. DNA of the CDR3: TGTGCCAGCAGCCAGGAAGAAGCATCCTCCCACAGGGGCAAAACTTTCTTT. Amino acids: CASSQEEASSHRGKTFF.

The rearrangement links TRBV28 to TRBJ2-2; a weak D match, TRBD2 (5 bases). CDR3 length equals 15 residues. Trimming took 7 bases from V and 4 from J, leaving 16 bases between them. The germline gives CDR1 MDHEN, CDR2 SYDVKM. The CDR3 sequence is CASTKWGSGTGELFF. CDR3 bases: TGTGCCAGCACCAAATGGGGAAGCGGCACCGGGGAGCTGTTTTTT.

The chain carries TRBV28 and TRBJ1-2; 11 nucleotides line up with TRBD1. J lost 8 bases, V lost 4 bases, and 6 bases had no gene match. The CDR3 spans 14 residues. CDR1 and CDR2 from the germline V gene are MDHEN and SYDVKM. Written as DNA, the CDR3 is TGTGCCAGCAGTTCGGGACAGGGGGAGGGCGGCTACACCTTC. This encodes CASSSGQGEGGYTF.

The chain carries TRBV30 and TRBJ2-7, with 7 bases that match TRBD2. V lost 5 bases and J lost 4; bases outside the gene matches: 2. Per the germline V gene, CDR1 is GTSNPN and CDR2 is SVGIG (reference sequence). The CDR3 runs 11 residues. The CDR3 here is CAWDGRYEQYF. CDR3 coding DNA: TGTGCCTGGGACGGGAGGTACGAGCAGTACTTC.

The chain links TRBV9 to TRBJ1-5, with TRBD1 matching over 7 bases. Germline CDR1 and CDR2: SGDLS and YYNGEE. The CDR3 totals 15 residues. V dropped 3 bases and J dropped 4; count of bases not matched to a gene: 7. The CDR3 coding sequence is TGTGCCAGCAGCGCCCTGGGACAGCAAAATCAGCCCCAGCATTTT. It encodes CASSALGQQNQPQHF.

The sample holds a few counts of this clone. The rearrangement joins TRBV7-8 to TRBJ2-2; D is unclear. This CDR3 is 16 amino acids long. From germline, CDR1 is SGHVS and CDR2 FQNEAQ. Between the trimmed V and J ends, which lost 2 bases and 5 bases, there was a span of 15 bases. CDR3 amino acids: CASSLSNLVKTGELFF. CDR3 nucleotides: TGTGCCAGCAGCTTAAGTAACCTAGTTAAGACCGGGGAGCTGTTTTTT.

The rearrangement uses TRBV19 and TRBJ1-5; 7 bases line up with TRBD1. The CDR3 extends over 14 amino acids. Germline loops: CDR1 LNHDA, CDR2 SQIVND (reference sequence). With V trimmed by 6 bases and J by 7 bases, 9 bases remained unmatched. CDR3 amino acids: CASSPGGAGQPQHF. CDR3 in DNA: TGTGCCAGTAGCCCAGGGGGTGCGGGACAGCCCCAGCATTTT.

A few counts support this clone. The chain uses TRBV9 and TRBJ2-2; the match to TRBD2 covers 7 bases. V gave up 2 bases and J gave up 3 bases; unmatched junction bases: 7. From germline, CDR1 is SGDLS and CDR2 YYNGEE. The length of the CDR3 is 16 residues. The CDR3 nucleotides are TGTGCCAGCAGCGTCGGAACTAGCGCCTACACCGGGGAGCTGTTTTTT. It specifies CASSVGTSAYTGELFF.

The J gene is TRBJ1-1, the V gene TRBV20-1; D remains ambiguous. This CDR3 has 13 residues. The ends were cut back, 3 bases at V and 1 base at J, with 9 bases in the middle. The V gene's germline CDR1 is DFQATT and CDR2 SNEGSKA (reference sequence). In DNA, the CDR3 is TGCAGTGCTAGTCCCACAAAGAACACTGAAGCTTTCTTT. This encodes CSASPTKNTEAFF.

The genes are TRBV12-3 or TRBV12-4 and TRBJ2-1; D is undetermined. CDR3 length equals 11 residues. The germline V and J ends were trimmed by 3 bases and 8 bases, with 5 bases remaining between them. The CDR3 DNA is TGTGCCAGCAGTTTTGTCTATGAGCAGTTCTTC. Protein product: CASSFVYEQFF.